The text below deals with one TCR beta chain. Its cognate antigen is unknown. The sample is drawn from a study of vaccination and CD4 T cells after COVID-19. The overall study: Ranging from 14 to 241, the interval between dose two and post-vaccine sampling had a median of 72 days.

The CDR3 runs to 14 residues. V lost 1 base to trimming and J lost 9 bases; unmatched junction nucleotides: 5. Germline-derived CDR1 and CDR2 are SEHNR and FQNEAQ (reference sequence). The treatment: approximately 11-day PBMC culture with coronavirus spike peptide pools or control peptides (ViraFEST assay). Negative nucleocapsid antibodies before and after vaccination showed no prior SARS-CoV-2 infection in healthy vaccine recipients. An Oncomine TCR Beta short-read assay was used to sequence the DNA from cultured CD4+ T cells. From CD4+ T cells that had been cultured, genomic DNA was extracted. TCRdb recomputed calls from the PCR reads with MiXCR, one row per CDR3 protein. The sample records 9,500 to 15,000 distinct CDR3 sequences, 20% to 25% being singletons. Overall study findings and caveats: In convalescent patients, 304 of 307 vaccine-specific clones were spike mono-reactive.

V gene TRBV7-9 combines with J gene TRBJ2-3, with 9 bases fitting TRBD1. The clonotype was recovered from a human donor who received a COVID-19 vaccine. Specimen: CD4+ T cells from blood, cultured in vitro, collected before SARS-CoV-2 vaccination. CDR3 residues: CASSLGGQGITQYF. CDR3 DNA: TGTGCCAGCAGCTTAGGGGGACAGGGAATAACGCAGTATTTT.